This T cell receptor (beta chain) comes out of a study of beta chain features in type 1 diabetes. Across the study: Sorted cells examined across all samples numbered 85 million to 130 million. Study findings and constraints: Relative to healthy donors, patients appeared to have naive, central memory and Treg TCRB repertoires that were more similar.

Donors underwent one heparinised blood draw, around 100 mL on average. Germline V lookup: CDR1 SGHTA, CDR2 FQGNSA. The CDR3 totals 15 residues. The junction had 4 bases not matched to a gene; V was cut back by 3 bases and J by 3 bases. The sequenced template was cDNA made from the entire isolated RNA. Average reads for naive, central memory and regulatory T cell samples were several million. Profiling relied on immunoSEQ multiplex PCR, and the TCRdb table lists in-frame clones only, not all of them. The table includes over 500,000 clones, 15% to 17% detected once. To note about this clone: Its antigen is unidentified.

The receptor was derived from a man between 18 and 35 years old in good health. The chain uses TRBV7-2 and TRBJ1-2, with 10 bases matching TRBD1. Sequenced sample: naive CD4+ T cells from blood. CDR3 nucleotide sequence: TGTGCCAGCAGCTTGCGGACAGGGGGGGACTATGGCTACACCTTC. Translation gives CASSLRTGGDYGYTF.